This T cell receptor (beta chain) was captured in a study of T cells expressing NK-cell markers. In the case of this clonotype: No antigen is known for it.

The study, taken as a whole, reports: Among a few donors, these clonotypes also ranked first in the CD3+CD56-NKG2C+ fraction.

TCRdb derives one entry per CDR3 protein from the 5' RACE reads, leaving out DNA. The sample spans 350,000 to 400,000 distinct CDR3 sequences; the ten largest clones claim about 10%. The CDR3 is made up of 13 amino acids. Germline V gene data show CDR1 as GTSNPN and CDR2 as SVGIG (reference sequence). This chain links TRBV30 with TRBJ2-1; checking the TCRdb D call of TRBD2 is not possible without DNA. This receptor was obtained from a woman aged 50 to 60 in good health. The sequencing sample was made of blood T cells: a sorted CD56 or NKG2C T cell subset, CD4+ or CD8+ T cells, or bulk PBMC T cells (not recorded which). The CDR3: CAWEGPAGVEQFF.